The clone carrying this T cell receptor beta chain occurred a few times. Its specificity is not known. Germline CDR1 and CDR2: SEHNR and FQNEAQ (reference sequence). V lost 5 bases, J lost 4 bases, and 7 bases stayed unmatched. This CDR3 contains 15 residues. The sample is drawn from a study of cytomegalovirus exposure and HLA in healthy donors. Study overall: In a later analysis, the 130 or so validation repertoires were reported to have used the same platform as the approximately 670 first-cohort repertoires. Study conclusions and caveats: Published work reported that the classifier diagnosed cytomegalovirus status with high specificity and sensitivity.

The donors were in the roughly 110-subject validation cohort, distinct from the approximately 610-subject first cohort. Repertoires were generated with immunoSEQ multiplex PCR, while TCRdb's copy carries only in-frame clones and drops some. The repertoire includes roughly 86,000 clones, 90% to 97% of them detected once, and roughly 1.6% sits in the top ten. The chain uses TRBV7-9 and TRBJ2-3; 9 nucleotides match TRBD2. Sequencing was performed on PBMCs. The TCR comes from a man younger than 35 in good health and CMV-seropositive. CDR3 residues: CASSRSGSGADTQYF. CDR3 DNA sequence: TGTGCCAGCAGCCGTAGCGGGAGTGGCGCAGATACGCAGTATTTT.